Below are 20 T cell receptor beta chains sequenced from a single sample in a study of T-cell memory formation after mild COVID-19. TCRdb fed the 5' RACE reads into MiXCR, producing one record per CDR3 protein. The data show about 270,000 distinct CDR3 sequences, about 16% seen once. The sequenced material came from PBMCs or a T cell subset sorted from them (not recorded which). These TCRs come from a young man who had mild COVID-19 (a few samples of this study predate the infection). Cell type and time point are not known.

This clonotype has just a few counts. The chain combines TRBV18 with TRBJ2-3; D may be TRBD2 (5 bases). Trimming cost V 0 bases and J 0 bases, with 13 bases left between them. Germline CDR1 reads KGHSH; CDR2 reads LQKENI. This CDR3 is 17 amino acids long. The chain's CDR3 is CASSPPGPGVSTDTQYF. The CDR3 nucleotides are TGTGCCAGCTCACCACCTGGCCCCGGGGTTAGCACAGATACGCAGTATTTT.

The chain joins TRBV3-1 to TRBJ1-1; maybe TRBD1 (5 bases). This CDR3 is built from 17 residues. V was cut by 5 bases and J by 6 bases, with 25 bases left in between. The germline V gene encodes CDR1 LGHDT and CDR2 YNNKEL (reference sequence). CDR3: CASSSPRDGRGWAEAFF. The CDR3 coding sequence is TGTGCCAGCAGCTCCCCGAGGGACGGCCGGGGTTGGGCTGAAGCTTTCTTT.

This clonotype was counted only a few times. The chain has TRBV9 and TRBJ2-5; 7 positions agree with TRBD2. Looked up from germline, CDR1 is SGDLS and CDR2 is YYNGEE. The CDR3 sequence is 14 residues long. V dropped 7 bases and J dropped 7; count of bases not matched to a gene: 13. CDR3 sequence reads: CASGGESISWTQYF. In DNA form, the CDR3 reads TGTGCCAGCGGGGGGGAATCCATCTCTTGGACCCAGTACTTC.

The chain couples TRBV12-3 or TRBV12-4 to TRBJ2-1; TRBD2 aligns across 8 bases. V lost 6 bases, J lost 9 bases, and 13 bases stayed unmatched. The CDR3 extends over 15 amino acids. The CDR3: CASRHNSGEKGEQFF. In nucleotides, the CDR3 is TGTGCCAGCAGACACAATAGCGGGGAAAAAGGTGAGCAGTTCTTC.

The V call is TRBV4-2, the J call TRBJ2-3; D not certain. The CDR3 length is 15 residues. CDR1 LGHNA and CDR2 YNFKEQ come from the germline V gene. Deletions cut 1 base from V and 6 bases from J, with 14 bases between. The CDR3 DNA reads TGTGCCAGCAGCCAAGGGACGTCTGTCCCGGATACGCAGTATTTT. Translated, it gives CASSQGTSVPDTQYF.

This chain uses TRBV2 with TRBJ2-4; TRBD2 matches 7 bases. Losses at the gene ends were 3 bases for V and 3 bases for J; bases not matched to a gene: 17. From germline, CDR1 is SNHLY and CDR2 FYNNEI. This CDR3 region has 19 residues. CDR3 sequence reads: CASSDPGFQAGRGKNIQYF. The CDR3 nucleotides read TGTGCCAGCAGTGATCCAGGGTTTCAAGCGGGAAGAGGCAAAAACATTCAGTACTTC.

In its sample, this clonotype was seen a few times. The chain links TRBV28 to TRBJ2-5, with D perhaps given as TRBD1 or TRBD2 (5 bases each). The V end lost 8 bases, the J end lost 1 base, and 11 bases lay between the germline ends. Germline CDR1 is MDHEN and CDR2 is SYDVKM. The CDR3 is 13 residues long. This CDR3 is CASVVGTQETQYF. The CDR3 DNA follows: TGTGCCAGCGTGGTGGGGACCCAAGAGACCCAGTACTTC.

This clonotype was seen more than once but under ten times. This sequence joins TRBV6-6 and TRBJ2-3; no clear D gene. Trimming pared 4 bases from V and 6 bases from J, leaving 11 bases between. Germline values: CDR1 MNHNY, CDR2 SVGAGI (reference sequence). This CDR3 region has 13 residues. The CDR3 sequence is CASSFRTVDTQYF. The CDR3 DNA reads TGTGCCAGCAGTTTTCGGACGGTTGATACGCAGTATTTT.

V is TRBV7-9 and J is TRBJ1-6; D remains ambiguous. Looked up from germline, CDR1 is SEHNR and CDR2 is FQNEAQ (reference sequence). Between the trimmed V and J ends, which lost 3 bases and 7 bases, there was a span of 10 bases. The CDR3 runs to 14 residues. CDR3: CASSLLAENSPLHF. As DNA, the CDR3 is TGTGCCAGCAGCTTGTTAGCGGAAAATTCACCCCTCCACTTT. The whole variable domain, filled in from reference TRBV7-9 and TRBJ1-6, reads DTGVSQNPRHKITKRGQNVTFRCDPISEHNRLYWYRQTLGQGPEFLTYFQNEAQLEKSRLLSDRFSAERPKGSFSTLEIQRTEQGDSAMYLCASSLLAENSPLHFGNGTRLTVT.

There are a few counts of this clonotype. This chain joins TRBV24-1 and TRBJ2-3, with a tentative D call TRBD2 (6 bases). The V gene lost 7 bases and the J gene lost 10 bases, with 14 bases spanning the gap. This CDR3 spans 12 amino acids. The germline V gene encodes CDR1 KGHDR and CDR2 SFDVKD. CDR3 sequence: CATSRGTGAQYF. The CDR3 DNA follows: TGTGCCACCAGCCGTGGGACTGGAGCGCAGTATTTT.

The chain carries TRBV20-1 and TRBJ1-2, with no clear D. CDR1 is DFQATT, CDR2 SNEGSKA, per germline (reference sequence). The CDR3 extends over 13 amino acids. The CDR3 reads CKPTGSFRDGYTF. DNA for the CDR3: TGCAAACCGACGGGTTCTTTTAGAGATGGCTACACCTTC.

This clonotype was seen more than once but under ten times. The chain uses TRBV12-5 and TRBJ2-7, with D unresolved. The CDR3 length is 11 residues. Germline lookup yields CDR1 LGHNT and CDR2 FRNRAP. The V gene lost 5 bases and the J gene lost 2 bases, with 4 bases spanning the gap. The CDR3 here is CASGPPYEQYF. CDR3 DNA sequence: TGTGCTAGTGGTCCCCCCTACGAGCAGTACTTC.

The V call is TRBV18, the J call TRBJ1-2; unclear D gene. The CDR3 consists of 13 residues. Germline V gives CDR1 KGHSH, CDR2 LQKENI. Trimming pared 6 bases from V and 5 bases from J, leaving 13 bases between. DNA of the CDR3: TGTGCCAGCTCGGACGGACCGGATTATGGCTACACCTTC. Translation gives CASSDGPDYGYTF. Based on the CDR3 plus reference TRBV18 and TRBJ1-2, the full variable domain is NAGVMQNPRHLVRRRGQEARLRCSPMKGHSHVYWYRQLPEEGLKFMVYLQKENIIDESGMPKERFSAEFPKEGPSILRIQQVVRGDSAAYFCASSDGPDYGYTFGSGTRLTVV.

V gene TRBV11-2 combines with J gene TRBJ2-6; possibly TRBD1 for D (6 bases). The germline CDR1 and CDR2 sequences are SGHAT and FQNNGV. Trimming pared 5 bases from V and 2 bases from J, leaving 13 bases between. The CDR3 has 16 amino acids. CDR3 residues: CASSRGSLPGANVLTF. The CDR3 DNA sequence: TGTGCCAGCAGCAGGGGGTCTCTACCTGGGGCCAACGTCCTGACTTTC. The full variable domain, its missing parts supplied by reference TRBV11-2 and TRBJ2-6, is EAGVAQSPRYKIIEKRQSVAFWCNPISGHATLYWYQQILGQGPKLLIQFQNNGVVDDSQLPKDRFSAERLKGVDSTLKIQPAKLEDSAVYLCASSRGSLPGANVLTFGAGSRLTVL.

This clonotype has more than one count but fewer than ten. This chain connects TRBV7-9 to TRBJ1-5; D ambiguous. The ends were cut back, 1 base at V and 8 bases at J, with 9 bases in the middle. CDR1 and CDR2 (germline): SEHNR, FQNEAQ (reference sequence). This CDR3 contains 13 residues. The CDR3 loop is CASSLGVLEPQHF. The CDR3 coding sequence is TGTGCCAGCAGCTTAGGGGTCCTGGAGCCCCAGCATTTT.

The V and J genes are TRBV11-2 and TRBJ2-3; 8 bases map to TRBD2. Germline CDR1 reads SGHAT; CDR2 reads FQNNGV. This CDR3 is 16 amino acids long. V was clipped by 4 bases and J by 5 bases; unmatched bases: 11. The CDR3 DNA reads TGTGCCAGCAGCTCTCTAGCCGGGGGGGCCAGAGATACGCAGTATTTT. This sequence encodes CASSSLAGGARDTQYF.

This clonotype was observed many times. The gene calls are TRBV30 and TRBJ2-5; D gene ambiguous. Germline-derived CDR1 and CDR2 are GTSNPN and SVGIG (reference sequence). Trimming cost V 4 bases and J 3 bases, with 6 bases left between them. This CDR3 has 11 residues. The CDR3 region has the DNA TGTGCCTGGAATCAGGAAGAGACCCAGTACTTC. Protein product: CAWNQEETQYF.

This clonotype was detected only once. A much larger clone is a single base away; this may be a read error. The V and J genes are TRBV5-1 and TRBJ2-1; 7 nucleotides agree with TRBD1. CDR1 is SGHRS, CDR2 YFSETQ, per germline. V trimming: 4 bases; J trimming: 15 bases; junction bases outside the gene matches: 13. This CDR3 spans 13 amino acids. CDR3 bases: TGCGCCAGCAGCCCAGACAGGGCTCTATTACGGTTCTTC. Translating it yields CASSPDRALLRFF.

The rearrangement joins TRBV5-1 to TRBJ2-6; 8 bases align to TRBD1. The germline CDR1 and CDR2 sequences are SGHRS and YFSETQ. The CDR3 totals 15 residues. Trimming at V came to 4 bases and at J to 2 bases, leaving 2 bases not matched to a gene. Here the CDR3 reads CASSPDRAGANVLTF. As DNA, the CDR3 is TGCGCCAGCAGCCCGGACAGGGCTGGGGCCAACGTCCTGACTTTC.

The V call is TRBV5-6, the J call TRBJ2-3; unclear D gene. Germline CDR1 SGHDT, CDR2 YYEEEE. The CDR3 is 14 residues long. Deletions cut 0 bases from V and 2 bases from J, with 7 bases between. CDR3 in DNA: TGTGCCAGCAGCTTGGGTCACCCCACAGATACGCAGTATTTT. It specifies CASSLGHPTDTQYF.